The present entry profiles one T cell receptor (beta chain) with its context. Germline assignment: CDR1 SGHDN and CDR2 FVKESK. V shed 0 bases and J shed 3 bases, with 17 bases lying between them. This CDR3 comprises 17 residues. The table came from immunoSEQ multiplex PCR; TCRdb's copy has only in-frame clones and leaves some out. The sample lists hundreds of thousands of clones; approximately 90% were seen once. The data derive from a study of shared T cell receptors in the human thymus. These data also formed part of another study, on human thymus T cells. This second report adds: Infants, healthy and Finnish, who were having corrective surgery for congenital heart defects served as donors. Thymus tissue for the work was resected from patients undergoing corrective heart surgery. Seemingly biased V and J gene usage marked thymic and blood repertoires. There were highly overlapping thymic repertoires among unrelated individuals, as related research reported.

The clonotype originates from a boy under three years old with a congenital heart defect. Input material: thymocytes. This chain uses TRBV14 with TRBJ1-2; D gene uncertain. CDR3 loop: CASSQDFRFGVDYGYTF. The CDR3 nucleotides are TGTGCCAGCAGCCAAGATTTCCGCTTCGGGGTGGACTATGGCTACACCTTC.